The 25 T cell receptor beta chains listed next were all sequenced from one sample in a study of T cell responses to AZD1222 COVID-19 vaccine. Libraries were prepared by immunoSEQ multiplex PCR; TCRdb keeps only in-frame clonotypes and omits some of them. The data show approximately 46,000 clones, with approximately 80% seen just once and approximately 7% held by the top ten. This specimen consisted of peripheral blood, obtained on day 0 of AZD1222 vaccination. The receptors originated from an adult in good health.

This sequence joins TRBV5-4 and TRBJ2-3; D is ambiguous. The V gene lost 3 bases and the J gene lost 0 bases, with 14 bases spanning the gap. Germline values: CDR1 SGHNT, CDR2 YYREEE (reference sequence). This CDR3 contains 16 residues. CDR3 DNA sequence: TGTGCCAGCAGCTGGACCCTCTCCGGGAGCACAGATACGCAGTATTTT. Translated: CASSWTLSGSTDTQYF.

The V call is TRBV7-8, the J call TRBJ1-2; possibly TRBD1 for D (6 bases). Germline loops: CDR1 SGHVS, CDR2 FQNEAQ. The CDR3 is 13 residues long. With 1 base removed from V and 8 bases from J, the gap between germline ends came to 11 bases. This CDR3 reads CASSLGWGQGYTF. The CDR3 region has the DNA TGTGCCAGCAGCTTAGGATGGGGGCAAGGCTACACCTTC.

The V and J genes are TRBV11-2 and TRBJ2-5, with 7 bases lining up with TRBD2. CDR1 and CDR2 (germline): SGHAT, FQNNGV. V lost 3 bases to trimming and J lost 5 bases; unmatched junction nucleotides: 9. The CDR3 contains 15 residues. The CDR3 sequence is CASSFGQAGVETQYF. CDR3 coding DNA: TGTGCCAGCAGCTTTGGGCAGGCGGGGGTGGAGACCCAGTACTTC.

The chain couples TRBV2 to TRBJ1-1, with D perhaps matching TRBD1 (6 bases). Per germline, CDR1 SNHLY and CDR2 FYNNEI. Trimming pared 3 bases from V and 11 bases from J, leaving 13 bases between. The CDR3 loop spans 12 amino acids. The CDR3: CASSESGQGAFF. The DNA of the CDR3 is TGTGCCAGCAGTGAGAGTGGCCAGGGGGCTTTCTTT. The full variable domain, with the rest looked up from reference TRBV2 and TRBJ1-1, is EPEVTQTPSHQVTQMGQEVILRCVPISNHLYFYWYRQILGQKVEFLVSFYNNEISEKSEIFDDQFSVERPDGSNFTLKIRSTKLEDSAMYFCASSESGQGAFFGQGTRLTVV.

The chain couples TRBV6-5 to TRBJ2-2, with D hard to call. The CDR3 totals 14 residues. Germline V CDR1 and CDR2: MNHEY, SVGAGI. V lost 9 bases to trimming and J lost 0 bases, with 11 bases between them. The CDR3 bases are TGTGCCAGTCTACGGTTTGCGAACACCGGGGAGCTGTTTTTT. This encodes CASLRFANTGELFF.

This chain joins TRBV7-2 and TRBJ2-1, with a weak D call TRBD2 (6 bases). The CDR3 sequence is 13 residues long. Germline V gene sequence: CDR1 SGHTA, CDR2 FQGNSA. V gave up 6 bases and J gave up 4 bases, with 10 bases separating them. The chain's CDR3 is CASSGGGYNEQFF. CDR3 nucleotides: TGTGCCAGCAGTGGAGGAGGGTACAATGAGCAGTTCTTC.

The chain is built from TRBV5-4 and TRBJ1-3, with TRBD1 matching 11 bases. This CDR3 comprises 16 residues. CDR1 and CDR2 (germline): SGHNT, YYREEE (reference sequence). J gave up 3 bases and V 2 bases, and 4 bases lay outside the gene matches. The chain's CDR3 is CASSLGTGGLGNTIYF. The CDR3 coding sequence is TGTGCCAGCAGCTTAGGGACAGGGGGACTTGGAAACACCATATATTTT.

This clone was recorded once. The J gene is TRBJ1-1, the V gene TRBV7-9; 7 positions agree with TRBD1. The germline V gene has CDR1 SEHNR and CDR2 FQNEAQ (reference sequence). There are 14 residues in the CDR3. J lost 4 bases, V lost 5 bases, and 7 bases had no gene match. The CDR3 loop reads CASSQGVGLTEAFF. For the CDR3, the DNA is TGTGCCAGCAGCCAGGGGGTGGGGCTCACTGAAGCTTTCTTT.

V gene TRBV28 combines with J gene TRBJ1-1; D is uncertain. V lost 7 bases to trimming and J lost 2 bases, with 5 bases between them. Germline V gene data show CDR1 as MDHEN and CDR2 as SYDVKM. The CDR3 loop spans 11 amino acids. CDR3 protein: CASNRNTEAFF. The CDR3 DNA reads as TGTGCCAGCAACCGTAACACTGAAGCTTTCTTT.

The genes are TRBV19 and TRBJ2-3; 9 bases are shared with TRBD2. There are 15 residues in the CDR3. Trimming removed 3 bases from V and 4 bases from J; junction bases left unmatched: 5. Germline CDR1 reads LNHDA; CDR2 reads SQIVND (reference sequence). CDR3: CASSMGSGRADTQYF. CDR3 DNA: TGTGCCAGTAGTATGGGTAGCGGGAGAGCAGATACGCAGTATTTT.

The chain has TRBV24-1 and TRBJ2-1; no clear D gene. Trimming shortened V by 3 bases and J by 5 bases, and 4 bases separated the two germline ends. This CDR3 has 12 residues. CDR1 is KGHDR and CDR2 is SFDVKD in the germline V gene. Here the CDR3 DNA reads TGTGCCACCAGTGATCCAAACAATGAGCAGTTCTTC. Encoded protein: CATSDPNNEQFF.

The chain is built from TRBV6-5 and TRBJ2-2; 8 nucleotides line up with TRBD2. This CDR3 has 15 amino acids. The V gene end was trimmed by 9 bases and the J gene end by 2 bases; junction bases not matched to a gene: 8. Germline V gives CDR1 MNHEY, CDR2 SVGAGI. This chain's CDR3 is CASRGGARNTGELFF. In nucleotides, the CDR3 is TGTGCCAGTCGGGGGGGCGCCCGTAACACCGGGGAGCTGTTTTTT.

The V and J genes are TRBV29-1 and TRBJ1-1; D possibly corresponds to TRBD1 (5 bases). The germline CDR1 and CDR2 sequences are SQVTM and ANQGSEA. Trimming removed 7 bases at V and 7 bases at J, with 16 bases between. This CDR3 region has 12 residues. CDR3 sequence (DNA): TGCAGCGCCCTGGGGGAGAAACATGAAGCTTTCTTT. Translation gives CSALGEKHEAFF.

The J gene is TRBJ1-2, the V gene TRBV24-1; no firm D call. CDR3 length: 16 amino acids. The germline V and J ends were trimmed by 3 bases and 4 bases, with 17 bases remaining between them. Per germline, CDR1 KGHDR and CDR2 SFDVKD. CDR3 sequence: CATSDGGSGKGYGYTF. CDR3 coding DNA: TGTGCCACCAGTGATGGCGGTTCGGGGAAGGGCTATGGCTACACCTTC.

The chain joins TRBV18 to TRBJ1-2; possibly TRBD1 for D (5 bases). The CDR3 runs to 16 residues. The germline CDR1 and CDR2 sequences are KGHSH and LQKENI. Trimming removed 0 bases from V and 2 bases from J, with 13 bases in between. The DNA for the CDR3 is TGTGCCAGCTCACCACCGAGCCGGGGCGCGAACTATGGCTACACCTTC. Protein sequence: CASSPPSRGANYGYTF.

V usage is TRBV24-1 and J usage is TRBJ1-2; 8 nucleotides line up with TRBD1. The length of the CDR3 is 13 residues. Trimming at V came to 3 bases and at J to 7 bases, leaving 3 bases not matched to a gene. CDR1 is KGHDR, CDR2 SFDVKD, per germline. CDR3 protein: CATSDHDRGGYTF. CDR3 nucleotide sequence: TGTGCCACCAGTGATCATGACAGGGGTGGCTACACCTTC.

This chain links TRBV27 with TRBJ1-4; D call uncertain. The CDR3 runs 14 residues. Germline V gives CDR1 MNHEY, CDR2 SMNVEV (reference sequence). Between the trimmed V and J ends, which lost 3 bases and 5 bases, there was a span of 10 bases. DNA for the CDR3: TGTGCCAGCAGTTTGACATTTAAAAATGAAAAACTGTTTTTT. Amino acid sequence: CASSLTFKNEKLFF.

In its sample, this clone was seen a few times. The chain's CDR3 is CASSVGAGGPLTDTQYF. The DNA for the CDR3 is TGTGCCAGCAGCGTAGGGGCGGGGGGACCACTTACAGATACGCAGTATTTT. The rearrangement uses TRBV9 and TRBJ2-3, with 8 bases fitting TRBD2. With V trimmed by 0 bases and J by 3 bases, 9 bases remained unmatched. CDR3 length equals 17 residues. Germline V lookup: CDR1 SGDLS, CDR2 YYNGEE.

The rearrangement links TRBV28 to TRBJ1-5, with no clear D. The germline V gene has CDR1 MDHEN and CDR2 SYDVKM. V was clipped by 2 bases and J by 5 bases, with 7 bases between them. The CDR3 has 13 residues. The CDR3 DNA sequence: TGTGCCAGCAGTTTAATGTCGGATCAGCCCCAGCATTTT. This translates into CASSLMSDQPQHF.

The gene calls are TRBV15 and TRBJ1-5; D remains unclear. Germline V gives CDR1 LNHNV, CDR2 YYDKDF (reference sequence). Trimming removed 1 base at V and 4 bases at J, with 8 bases between. This CDR3 has 14 amino acids. The CDR3, as DNA: TGTGCCACCAGCAGAGGGGATTATAATCAGCCCCAGCATTTT. Translation gives CATSRGDYNQPQHF.

This chain connects TRBV27 to TRBJ1-1, with D maybe TRBD1 (6 bases). Trimming pared 6 bases from V and 9 bases from J, leaving 20 bases between. Per germline, CDR1 MNHEY and CDR2 SMNVEV (reference sequence). The CDR3 length is 14 residues. The CDR3 reads CASSPLGGSQQAFF. The CDR3 region has the DNA TGTGCCAGCAGCCCACTCGGGGGCTCACAACAAGCTTTCTTT.

The rearrangement uses TRBV28 and TRBJ1-5, with no clear D. The CDR3 consists of 14 residues. V lost 0 bases, J lost 1 base, and 4 bases lay in between. Germline assignment: CDR1 MDHEN and CDR2 SYDVKM. The CDR3 nucleotides are TGTGCCAGCAGTTTATGGCAGAGCAATCAGCCCCAGCATTTT. This codes for CASSLWQSNQPQHF.

This chain connects TRBV6-5 to TRBJ1-1; no firm D call. Trimming took 6 bases from V and 3 from J, leaving 11 bases between them. CDR1 and CDR2 from the germline V gene are MNHEY and SVGAGI. The CDR3 sequence is 13 residues long. CDR3 in amino acids: CASSDLGYTEAFF. The DNA of the CDR3 is TGTGCCAGCAGCGATCTGGGTTACACTGAAGCTTTCTTT.

This clone has only a few counts. V and J are TRBV6-5 and TRBJ1-1; D not resolved. Germline CDR1 MNHEY, CDR2 SVGAGI. This CDR3 contains 13 residues. Trimming left V 8 bases short and J 2 bases short, with 12 bases between. The CDR3: CASDPQPNTEAFF. Written as DNA, the CDR3 is TGTGCCAGCGATCCACAGCCTAACACTGAAGCTTTCTTT.

DNA of the CDR3: TGTGCCAGCACCAGGGACTTATCCTCTGGAAACACCATATATTTT. Amino acid sequence: CASTRDLSSGNTIYF. The rearrangement joins TRBV28 to TRBJ1-3, with D tentatively TRBD1 (5 bases). The CDR3 is 15 residues long. V was clipped by 7 bases and J by 0 bases, with 13 bases between them. The V gene's germline CDR1 is MDHEN and CDR2 SYDVKM. The variable domain in full, completed from reference TRBV28 and TRBJ1-3, reads DVKVTQSSRYLVKRTGEKVFLECVQDMDHENMFWYRQDPGLGLRLIYFSYDVKMKEKGDIPEGYSVSREKKERFSLILESASTNQTSMYLCASTRDLSSGNTIYFGEGSWLTVV.